Presented here are 18 T cell receptor beta chains from one specimen sequenced in a study of CD8 T cells in Susac syndrome (dated by TCRdb to between 2019 and 2020). Library preparation employed the immunoSEQ multiplex PCR assay. RNA was extracted using the RNeasy kit, and about 0.45 to 1 ug of the RNA was reverse transcribed with random hexamers. TCRdb took the public reads, trimmed them with fastp at Q25, ran MiXCR for clone calling and kept in-frame beta chains. Rows are combined by CDR3 protein, so each entry shows the most common genes and DNA. The sample contains about 180,000 distinct CDR3 sequences, approximately 94% of them found a single time. The leading ten clones occupy 0.093% of the sample. Sequencing input: CD4+ T cells from PBMCs. Source of these receptors: a human donor with multiple sclerosis.

Here the CDR3 reads CASSQDAAGVAKNIQYF. DNA for the CDR3: TGTGCCAGCAGCCAAGATGCGGCAGGGGTAGCCAAAAACATTCAGTACTTC. The rearrangement uses TRBV3-1 and TRBJ2-4; D perhaps matches TRBD1 (6 bases). With 0 bases removed from V and 0 bases from J, the gap between germline ends came to 12 bases. Per germline, CDR1 LGHDT and CDR2 YNNKEL (reference sequence). CDR3 length: 17 residues. Filled out from reference TRBV3-1 and TRBJ2-4, the complete variable domain reads DTAVSQTPKYLVTQMGNDKSIKCEQNLGHDTMYWYKQDSKKFLKIMFSYNNKELIINETVPNRFSPKSPDKAHLNLHINSLELGDSAVYFCASSQDAAGVAKNIQYFGAGTRLSVL.

The chain couples TRBV30 to TRBJ2-3; D ambiguous. CDR3 length: 12 amino acids. Trimming removed 4 bases from V and 1 base from J, with 6 bases in between. Germline V gene sequence: CDR1 GTSNPN, CDR2 SVGIG (reference sequence). CDR3 sequence: CAWNFRTDTQYF. The DNA of the CDR3 is TGTGCCTGGAACTTTCGCACAGATACGCAGTATTTT.

The gene calls are TRBV2 and TRBJ2-7; TRBD1 agrees at 7 bases. Germline lookup yields CDR1 SNHLY and CDR2 FYNNEI. The CDR3 spans 13 residues. The V gene end was trimmed by 8 bases and the J gene end by 4 bases; junction bases not matched to a gene: 8. CDR3 DNA: TGTGCCAGCCGAGCCACAGGGGCGTACGAGCAGTACTTC. It specifies CASRATGAYEQYF.

The genes are TRBV5-1 and TRBJ2-1; either TRBD1 or TRBD2 may supply D (5 bases each). The CDR3 length is 13 residues. V was shortened by 0 bases and J by 7 bases, with 8 bases between the two germline ends. The V gene's germline CDR1 is SGHRS and CDR2 YFSETQ. The CDR3 DNA reads TGCGCCAGCAGCTTGGGGGACGCAAATGAGCAGTTCTTC. Translating gives CASSLGDANEQFF.

In this sample, this clonotype turned up once. V gene TRBV29-1 combines with J gene TRBJ1-1; 8 bases match TRBD1. The CDR3 totals 10 residues. Trimming at V came to 7 bases and at J to 7 bases, leaving 2 bases not matched to a gene. From germline, CDR1 is SQVTM and CDR2 ANQGSEA. The CDR3 loop reads CSGGTGEAFF. For the CDR3, the DNA is TGCAGCGGGGGGACAGGTGAAGCTTTCTTT.

V usage is TRBV7-9 and J usage is TRBJ2-1; 9 positions agree with TRBD2. The trim removed 5 bases at V and 7 bases at J, leaving 18 bases unmatched. There are 18 residues in the CDR3. Germline CDR1 SEHNR, CDR2 FQNEAQ (reference sequence). CDR3 region: CASSLISGGPPTRNEQFF. In DNA, the CDR3 is TGTGCCAGCAGCCTAATTAGCGGGGGACCCCCGACCCGGAATGAGCAGTTCTTC.

V gene TRBV5-1 combines with J gene TRBJ2-7, with 14 bases lining up with TRBD2. This CDR3 has 14 residues. CDR1 is SGHRS, CDR2 YFSETQ, per germline. Germline trimming cut 4 bases from V and 6 bases from J; bases unmatched to any gene: 3. The CDR3: CASSEGTSGGEQYF. The CDR3 bases are TGCGCCAGCAGCGAAGGGACTAGCGGGGGCGAGCAGTACTTC.

The gene calls are TRBV30 and TRBJ1-1; the D is unclear. This CDR3 comprises 15 residues. The V end was cut by 0 bases, the J end by 4 bases, with 15 bases between. Per germline, CDR1 GTSNPN and CDR2 SVGIG (reference sequence). The CDR3 DNA reads as TGTGCCTGGAGTGTACGCCCCGAAAGGCGCACTGAAGCTTTCTTT. Amino acid sequence: CAWSVRPERRTEAFF.

The genes are TRBV4-3 and TRBJ1-2, with 8 nucleotides matching TRBD1. The CDR3 covers 15 residues. The ends lost 0 bases at V and 6 bases at J; junction bases unmatched: 6. CDR1 is LGHNA, CDR2 YSLEER, per germline. CDR3 nucleotide sequence: TGCGCCAGCAGCCAAGATTCAGGGGGCTGGGATGGCTACACCTTC. This gives the protein CASSQDSGGWDGYTF.

This clonotype was counted once. The chain links TRBV25-1 to TRBJ2-7; 9 bases agree with TRBD1. Germline CDR1 and CDR2: MGHDK and SYGVNS. The CDR3 is 14 amino acids. After removal of 4 bases from V and 9 bases from J, the junction contained 10 bases not matched to a gene. The CDR3: CASSAGQGTSGQYF. The DNA of the CDR3 is TGTGCCAGCAGTGCGGGACAGGGAACCTCTGGGCAGTACTTC.

This rearrangement joins TRBV30 to TRBJ1-2, with D maybe TRBD1 (6 bases). V was pared by 6 bases and J by 6 bases, with 23 bases between. There are 15 residues in the CDR3. Germline V lookup: CDR1 GTSNPN, CDR2 SVGIG (reference sequence). The CDR3 DNA is TGTGCCTGCCCTACCGGCGACAGTCGGGGGCATGGCTACACCTTC. Translated: CACPTGDSRGHGYTF.

V and J are TRBV7-2 and TRBJ2-5; a weak D match, TRBD2 (6 bases). Looked up from germline, CDR1 is SGHTA and CDR2 is FQGNSA. V shed 5 bases and J shed 4 bases, with 20 bases lying between them. The CDR3 is made up of 16 amino acids. Written as DNA, the CDR3 is TGTGCCAGCAGCCCGCCGGGACTTCCCCCGCGAGAGACCCAGTACTTC. Protein sequence: CASSPPGLPPRETQYF.

The chain uses TRBV9 and TRBJ2-5; 9 positions match TRBD2. CDR1 and CDR2 from the germline V gene are SGDLS and YYNGEE. The trim removed 2 bases at V and 0 bases at J, leaving 2 bases unmatched. The CDR3 runs to 15 residues. The CDR3 bases are TGTGCCAGCAGCGTTTTAGCGGGGGACCAAGAGACCCAGTACTTC. It yields the protein CASSVLAGDQETQYF.

The chain joins TRBV30 to TRBJ2-7; TRBD1 matches at 7 bases. This CDR3 is 11 amino acids long. J gave up 5 bases and V 7 bases, and 5 bases lay outside the gene matches. The germline gives CDR1 GTSNPN, CDR2 SVGIG (reference sequence). The CDR3 DNA follows: TGTGCCTCCCAGGGGGAAAACGAGCAGTACTTC. Residues: CASQGENEQYF. The variable domain in full, completed from reference TRBV30 and TRBJ2-7, reads SQTIHQWPATLVQPVGSPLSLECTVEGTSNPNLYWYRQAAGRGLQLLFYSVGIGQISSEVPQNLSASRPQDRQFILSSKKLLLSDSGFYLCASQGENEQYFGPGTRLTVT.

The V and J genes are TRBV20-1 and TRBJ2-3, with D possibly matching TRBD1 (7 bases). This CDR3 is 13 amino acids long. Germline V gene lookup returns CDR1 DFQATT and CDR2 SNEGSKA (reference sequence). CDR3 DNA sequence: TGCAGCGGGCAGGGGGGACGCACAGATACGCAGTATTTT. Its protein is CSGQGGRTDTQYF.

This sequence joins TRBV25-1 and TRBJ2-1, with D maybe TRBD1 (6 bases). Germline CDR1 and CDR2: MGHDK and SYGVNS. V was shortened by 3 bases and J by 14 bases, with 23 bases between the two germline ends. The CDR3 has 15 residues. CDR3 residues: CASSDPRSGAGVKFF. For the CDR3, the DNA is TGTGCCAGCAGTGACCCCCGGTCGGGCGCAGGGGTGAAGTTCTTC.

The chain uses TRBV25-1 and TRBJ2-5; 7 bases align to TRBD1. V gave up 6 bases and J gave up 4 bases; unmatched junction bases: 8. Germline V gene data show CDR1 as MGHDK and CDR2 as SYGVNS. The CDR3 runs 14 residues. CDR3 in amino acids: CASRPGQSSETQYF. CDR3 nucleotide sequence: TGTGCCAGCAGACCGGGACAGTCATCAGAGACCCAGTACTTC.

The chain has TRBV9 and TRBJ1-6, with TRBD1 matching over 10 bases. The CDR3 extends over 16 amino acids. Germline V gene data show CDR1 as SGDLS and CDR2 as YYNGEE. V gave up 3 bases and J gave up 7 bases; unmatched junction bases: 7. The CDR3 bases are TGTGCCAGCAGCGGGGGACAGGGGACCTTGAATTCACCCCTCCACTTT. Protein product: CASSGGQGTLNSPLHF.